This entry concerns a single T cell receptor beta chain. The specificity of this receptor is unknown. Per-nucleotide qualities are absent, and no much larger clonotype sits a single base away. Ophthalmopathy patients had moderately to severely active disease, Clinical Activity Score of at least 3, NOSPECS grade of at least 4, and duration under 3 months. Any patient with an uncontrolled infection, another autoimmune disease, pregnancy or lactation was excluded. Diagnoses were based on clinical symptoms, serum thyroxine and TRAb, thyroid ultrasound and orbital computed tomography. PBMCs were separated from roughly 9.6 ml of fresh peripheral blood using Ficoll-Paque density gradient centrifugation. Total RNA was extracted using Trizol reagent, and RNA quality was assessed on an Agilent 2100 Bioanalyzer. This sample stems from a study of T cells in Graves' hyperthyroidism and ophthalmopathy (dated by TCRdb to about 2019). For context, the study as a whole: Peripheral blood samples were taken at the time of initial diagnosis, prior to any treatment. To identify distinguishing TCR V-J signatures, a discovery cohort of 100 or so patients was used, comprising 40 to 45 with Graves' ophthalmopathy and around 60 with stable Graves' hyperthyroidism. Whether ophthalmopathy could be predicted prospectively was tested in an independent validation cohort made up of fewer than 20 hyperthyroidism patients plus 17 patients who later progressed to ophthalmopathy. The roughly 100 discovery patients were divided at random into training and test sets in a 7:3 ratio. The study also compared thyroid tissue and blood T-cell repertoires from 5 to 7 Graves' hyperthyroidism patients. Following sampling, methimazole starting at 30 mg daily was given to hyperthyroidism patients, and high-dose intravenous methylprednisolone was given to ophthalmopathy patients. The paper reports TCR Vbeta CDR3 sequencing of some 140 peripheral blood samples: some 44 ophthalmopathy, around 80 hyperthyroidism and 17 progressor patients. Broader findings and caveats from the paper: Blood samples also contained most of the expanded thyroid clonotypes (frequency above 0.001), which suggests that blood repertoires may reflect thyroid immune responses. No statistical method was used to set the sample size in advance, and investigators knew the group allocation. In cross-validation, a model built on a 13 V-J signature told ophthalmopathy apart from stable hyperthyroidism with 87.88% sensitivity and approximately 84% specificity, and in testing the same model reached 80%/75%. In validation, the model predicted progression to ophthalmopathy with approximately 71% sensitivity and approximately 78% specificity, a median of about 6 months before onset.

The TCR beta CDR3 regions were amplified from the RNA transcripts. The first round of RT-PCR for the TCR CDR3 was performed with the HTBI primer set and the Qiagen OneStep RT-PCR kit. The libraries were constructed in a second round of multiplex PCR and then size-selected and purified. Sequencing of the libraries was done on an Illumina HiSeq2000 using paired-end 100 bp reads. In the authors' own workflow: SOAPnuke was used to process the raw data, throwing out any read that contained adapters or uncalled bases, had a mean Phred below 15, or lacked an exact constant-primer or identifier match. High-quality paired reads were merged with COPE v1.2.5, and unique nucleotide sequences were defined as clonotypes. Clonotypes were aligned to IMGT TRBV, TRBD and TRBJ reference segments using MiTCR v1.1. Analysis was restricted to V-J combinations with a frequency above 0.0001, which covered about 99% of repertoires. A TCS score was defined as the ratio of F50 (clonal expansion) to E x V (chaos), with BLOSUM62-based TCRdist applied between CDR3 peptides within each V-J. Welch's t-statistics and random forest reduced some 510 V-J features to roughly 13, which were used in a naive Bayes classifier (R e1071). Thyroid-blood repertoire similarity was quantified with the Morisita-Horn index. The public reads were reanalyzed by TCRdb: fastp trimming at Q25, MiXCR alignment, in-frame beta chains only. Every CDR3 protein is listed once, alongside the most common genes and DNA of its rows. The authors' filters were not applied to this entry. Across this sample there are fewer than 650,000 distinct CDR3 sequences, with roughly 14% seen only once. 4% to 5.5% of the sample is taken by the ten largest.

Ends trimmed: V by 3 bases, J by 6 bases; bases unmatched to a gene: 11. From the germline V gene (reference sequence), CDR1 is DFQATT and CDR2 is SNEGSKA. The CDR3 starts with the cysteine, ends with the phenylalanine, and has 16 residues. The entry retains the CDR3 DNA only, 48 bases that are in frame from base 1. The source of this sequence is a woman in her thirties or forties with Graves' ophthalmopathy. Recombination connected TRBV20-1 to TRBJ1-5; the central 10 bases match TRBD1. Sequences were obtained from blood. The sequenced DNA is TGCAGTGCTAGTGCGGGGACAGGGGCTAGAGGTCAGCCCCAGCATTTT. This encodes CSASAGTGARGQPQHF.